These 26 T cell receptor beta chains were all obtained from the same sample, sequenced in a study of T cells in Graves' hyperthyroidism and ophthalmopathy. The source material, RNA transcripts, was used to amplify TCR beta CDR3 regions. HTBI primers drove first-round RT-PCR of the TCR CDR3. TCRdb reprocessed the multiplex PCR reads via MiXCR and lists one record per CDR3 protein. The sample holds under 350,000 distinct CDR3 sequences, 10% to 15% seen once. Sequencing was performed on blood. Source of these receptors: a woman aged 25 to 39 with Graves' hyperthyroidism that later progressed to Graves' ophthalmopathy.

In this sample, this clonotype turned up many times. The gene calls are TRBV28 and TRBJ2-7; no definite D call. The germline V gene has CDR1 MDHEN and CDR2 SYDVKM. The CDR3 runs to 13 residues. V was clipped by 5 bases and J by 3 bases, with 11 bases between them. CDR3 DNA sequence: TGTGCCAGCAGTAAGGAAAATCTCTACGAGCAGTACTTC. Its translation is CASSKENLYEQYF.

This clonotype was counted ten times or more. The chain combines TRBV11-2 with TRBJ1-4; D is uncertain. CDR3 length equals 16 residues. Trimming pared 5 bases from V and 6 bases from J, leaving 19 bases between. Germline CDR1 SGHAT, CDR2 FQNNGV. Here the CDR3 reads CASSPSAAERYEKLFF. The CDR3 region has the DNA TGTGCCAGCAGCCCATCGGCCGCGGAGCGGTATGAAAAACTGTTTTTT. The entire variable domain, with the rest obtained from reference TRBV11-2 and TRBJ1-4, is as follows: EAGVAQSPRYKIIEKRQSVAFWCNPISGHATLYWYQQILGQGPKLLIQFQNNGVVDDSQLPKDRFSAERLKGVDSTLKIQPAKLEDSAVYLCASSPSAAERYEKLFFGSGTQLSVL.

This clonotype has at least ten counts. The CDR3 DNA sequence: TGTGCCAGCTCAGCGAGCGGGAGTGCCGGGGAGCAGTACTTC. This encodes CASSASGSAGEQYF. The chain uses TRBV6-1 and TRBJ2-7; TRBD2 aligns across 8 bases. The CDR3 runs 14 residues. Germline V gene data show CDR1 as MNHNS and CDR2 as SASEGT. V shed 8 bases and J 7 bases; nucleotides not matched to a gene: 13.

There are many counts of this clonotype. The J gene is TRBJ2-1, the V gene TRBV7-9; D not certain. The CDR3 spans 17 residues. The V gene's germline CDR1 is SEHNR and CDR2 FQNEAQ (reference sequence). V lost 3 bases to trimming and J lost 1 base, with 16 bases between them. In DNA, the CDR3 is TGTGCCAGCAGCTTCTCGTCCAGAGTTAAATCCTACAATGAGCAGTTCTTC. It yields the protein CASSFSSRVKSYNEQFF. Filled out from reference TRBV7-9 and TRBJ2-1, the complete variable domain reads DTGVSQNPRHKITKRGQNVTFRCDPISEHNRLYWYRQTLGQGPEFLTYFQNEAQLEKSRLLSDRFSAERPKGSFSTLEIQRTEQGDSAMYLCASSFSSRVKSYNEQFFGPGTRLTVL.

The V gene is TRBV28, the J gene TRBJ2-4, with D possibly being TRBD2 (5 bases). Trimming removed 0 bases at V and 8 bases at J, with 17 bases between. The CDR3 extends over 16 amino acids. Per germline, CDR1 MDHEN and CDR2 SYDVKM. CDR3 region: CASSLWGVDITHIQYF. The CDR3 DNA is TGTGCCAGCAGTTTATGGGGAGTCGACATCACCCACATTCAGTACTTC.

As to this clonotype: Sequence at one end of the junction differs from germline and may be a read error. This chain uses TRBV7-9 with TRBJ2-3; D is uncertain. The CDR3 loop spans 14 amino acids. From germline, CDR1 is SEHNR and CDR2 FQNEAQ (reference sequence). The CDR3 loop reads CASSGKGLTDTRYF. The CDR3 region has the DNA TGTGCCAGCAGCGGGAAAGGGCTAACAGATACGCGGTATTTT.

This clonotype was observed at least ten times. The chain uses TRBV28 and TRBJ1-6; unclear D gene. Germline V gene data show CDR1 as MDHEN and CDR2 as SYDVKM. Trimming stripped 6 bases from V and 0 bases from J, with 18 bases between. CDR3 length: 18 residues. CDR3 region: CASSSSQSTSSYNSPLHF. CDR3 DNA sequence: TGTGCCAGCAGCTCCTCGCAATCAACGTCCTCCTATAATTCACCCCTCCACTTT.

This clonotype was seen ten or more times. The chain employs TRBV30 and TRBJ1-1; no clear D. CDR1 is GTSNPN, CDR2 SVGIG, per germline (reference sequence). With 0 bases removed from V and 3 bases from J, the gap between germline ends came to 8 bases. This CDR3 has 13 residues. The CDR3 here is CAWSVASYTEAFF. CDR3 bases: TGTGCCTGGAGTGTAGCCTCCTACACTGAAGCTTTCTTT.

The chain couples TRBV19 to TRBJ2-7, with 8 bases aligning to TRBD1. V dropped 4 bases and J dropped 2; count of bases not matched to a gene: 10. CDR1 and CDR2 from the germline V gene are LNHDA and SQIVND (reference sequence). The CDR3 totals 16 residues. CDR3 bases: TGTGCCAGTAGTAAAACCACCGGGACAGGCACCTACGAGCAGTACTTC. Amino acids: CASSKTTGTGTYEQYF.

The chain recombines TRBV19 with TRBJ1-6, with D perhaps matching TRBD1 (6 bases). The length of the CDR3 is 16 residues. Germline values: CDR1 LNHDA, CDR2 SQIVND (reference sequence). Trimming took off 0 bases at V and 11 bases at J, with 17 bases between the two ends. The CDR3 nucleotides are TGTGCCAGTAGTATAGATACGACAGGTCGAGGAACACCCCTCCACTTT. Encoded protein: CASSIDTTGRGTPLHF.

This CDR3 is CSVGGSNTEAFF. Here the CDR3 DNA reads TGCAGCGTGGGAGGGAGCAACACTGAAGCTTTCTTT. The chain combines TRBV29-1 with TRBJ1-1, with D hard to call. The V gene lost 6 bases and the J gene lost 2 bases, with 10 bases spanning the gap. There are 12 residues in the CDR3. Germline V lookup: CDR1 SQVTM, CDR2 ANQGSEA.

This clonotype has more than one count but fewer than ten. This chain connects TRBV27 to TRBJ2-7; TRBD2 matches 15 bases. This CDR3 has 18 amino acids. CDR1 MNHEY and CDR2 SMNVEV come from the germline V gene (reference sequence). Unmatched junction bases numbered 9, after V lost 6 bases and J lost 0 bases. CDR3 region: CASSQLGLAGGSSYEQYF. The CDR3, as DNA: TGTGCCAGCAGCCAATTGGGACTAGCGGGAGGAAGCTCCTACGAGCAGTACTTC.

This clonotype has at least ten counts. The chain joins TRBV7-2 to TRBJ2-7, with a possible D match to TRBD2 (5 bases). Germline CDR1 reads SGHTA; CDR2 reads FQGNSA. V was pared by 1 base and J by 2 bases, with 12 bases between. This CDR3 spans 15 amino acids. The CDR3 loop reads CASSLEAGLTYEQYF. The CDR3 coding sequence is TGTGCCAGCAGCTTAGAGGCGGGCTTAACCTACGAGCAGTACTTC. Supplemented by reference TRBV7-2 and TRBJ2-7, the full variable domain reads GAGVSQSPSNKVTEKGKDVELRCDPISGHTALYWYRQSLGQGLEFLIYFQGNSAPDKSGLPSDRFSAERTGGSVSTLTIQRTQQEDSAVYLCASSLEAGLTYEQYFGPGTRLTVT.

This clonotype was seen at least ten times. J is TRBJ1-5 and V is TRBV28; 8 bases agree with TRBD1. The CDR3 extends over 17 amino acids. CDR1 is MDHEN, CDR2 SYDVKM, per germline. With 5 bases clipped from V and 0 bases from J, the junction kept 9 bases outside the gene matches. This CDR3 is CASSPRTGLYSNQPQHF. The CDR3 DNA is TGTGCCAGCAGTCCAAGGACAGGGCTCTATAGCAATCAGCCCCAGCATTTT.

This clonotype was counted between two and nine times. It is unclear where the CDR3 begins or ends on the DNA, so no DNA is shown, and the CDR3 is as TCRdb lists it. This sequence joins TRBV6-2 or TRBV6-3 and TRBJ2-3; the DNA was not used to check the table's D call, TRBD1. Germline values: CDR1 MNHEY, CDR2 SVGEGT. Inclusive of both ends, the CDR3 amounts to 14 amino acids. CDR3 loop: CASSSVGQGASWYF.

This clonotype was seen only a few times. The rearrangement joins TRBV29-1 to TRBJ2-7; no firm D call. V lost 6 bases and J lost 3, with 9 bases in between. CDR1 SQVTM and CDR2 ANQGSEA come from the germline V gene. The CDR3 loop spans 11 amino acids. The chain's CDR3 is CSVSEYYEQYF. In nucleotides, the CDR3 is TGCAGCGTCTCAGAGTACTACGAGCAGTACTTC.

This clonotype was recorded a few times. The chain joins TRBV5-1 to TRBJ2-3; D unclear. The V gene's germline CDR1 is SGHRS and CDR2 YFSETQ. The CDR3 length is 14 residues. Trimming pared 0 bases from V and 2 bases from J, leaving 7 bases between. DNA of the CDR3: TGCGCCAGCAGCTTGGCACAGATCACAGATACGCAGTATTTT. It encodes CASSLAQITDTQYF.

This clonotype was counted many times. The V gene is TRBV27, the J gene TRBJ2-1, with 8 nucleotides matching TRBD2. CDR1 is MNHEY and CDR2 is SMNVEV in the germline V gene (reference sequence). The junction had 6 bases not matched to a gene; V was cut back by 3 bases and J by 8 bases. The CDR3 has 14 residues. The CDR3 is CASSFSGTYDEQFF. Written as DNA, the CDR3 is TGTGCCAGCAGTTTTAGCGGGACTTACGATGAGCAGTTCTTC.

This clonotype was observed a few times. This chain links TRBV4-3 with TRBJ2-1; D is undetermined. Germline V gene data show CDR1 as LGHNA and CDR2 as YSLEER. The CDR3 consists of 15 residues. Trimming stripped 4 bases from V and 1 base from J, with 11 bases between. The CDR3 nucleotides read TGCGCCAGCAGCCCCACGGTGATTTCCTACAATGAGCAGTTCTTC. Amino acid sequence: CASSPTVISYNEQFF.

This clonotype was observed at least ten times. The chain has TRBV18 and TRBJ1-2; no definite D call. The CDR3 contains 12 residues. V shed 5 bases and J shed 5 bases, with 9 bases lying between them. CDR1 is KGHSH, CDR2 LQKENI, per germline. CDR3 bases: TGTGCCAGCTCAGGCAGCGTGTATGGCTACACCTTC. It codes for CASSGSVYGYTF.

This clonotype has a count of ten or more. This sequence joins TRBV30 and TRBJ2-7; D is undetermined. Trimming stripped 4 bases from V and 2 bases from J, with 12 bases between. Germline V gene data show CDR1 as GTSNPN and CDR2 as SVGIG (reference sequence). The CDR3 is 13 amino acids. The CDR3 loop is CAWTPEVPYEQYF. The CDR3 DNA is TGTGCCTGGACTCCAGAGGTCCCCTACGAGCAGTACTTC.

This clonotype has ten or more counts. The chain links TRBV7-9 to TRBJ1-1; D is unclear. CDR3 length: 16 amino acids. Germline values: CDR1 SEHNR, CDR2 FQNEAQ (reference sequence). V lost 3 bases, J lost 0 bases, and 14 bases lay in between. The CDR3 loop reads CASSFTPDGMNTEAFF. CDR3 coding DNA: TGTGCCAGCAGCTTCACTCCGGACGGAATGAACACTGAAGCTTTCTTT.

About this clonotype itself: This sequence may be a read error, since a much larger clone differs from it by one base. This chain uses TRBV20-1 with TRBJ2-3; no reliable D call. Germline CDR1 is DFQATT and CDR2 is SNEGSKA (reference sequence). The CDR3 runs 13 residues. Between the trimmed V and J ends, which lost 2 bases and 0 bases, there was a span of 6 bases. Here the CDR3 DNA reads TGCAGTGCTAGAATTCCTAGCACAGATACGCAGTATTTT. This gives the protein CSARIPSTDTQYF.

This clonotype appeared many times. The chain couples TRBV9 to TRBJ2-5; 9 nucleotides match TRBD2. Looked up from germline, CDR1 is SGDLS and CDR2 is YYNGEE. CDR3 size: 17 residues. Trimming removed 3 bases from V and 4 bases from J; junction bases left unmatched: 13. The CDR3 loop is CASSGGGAGGVGETQYF. The CDR3 region has the DNA TGTGCCAGCAGCGGAGGGGGAGCGGGAGGTGTTGGAGAGACCCAGTACTTC. The complete variable domain, with remaining parts taken from reference TRBV9 and TRBJ2-5, reads DSGVTQTPKHLITATGQRVTLRCSPRSGDLSVYWYQQSLDQGLQFLIQYYNGEERAKGNILERFSAQQFPDLHSELNLSSLELGDSALYFCASSGGGAGGVGETQYFGPGTRLLVL.

This clonotype was seen repeatedly, ten times or more. The chain employs TRBV27 and TRBJ2-5; 8 nucleotides align to TRBD2. This CDR3 is built from 15 residues. Germline values: CDR1 MNHEY, CDR2 SMNVEV (reference sequence). J was trimmed by 5 bases and V by 1 base; bases with no gene match: 6. The CDR3 region is CASSLFRPSGETQYF. The CDR3 DNA reads as TGTGCCAGCAGTTTATTTCGGCCTAGCGGGGAGACCCAGTACTTC.

This clonotype has a handful of counts. The V and J genes are TRBV7-8 and TRBJ2-3; 10 bases are shared with TRBD2. This CDR3 is built from 16 residues. Germline loops: CDR1 SGHVS, CDR2 FQNEAQ. Losses at the gene ends were 5 bases for V and 4 bases for J; bases not matched to a gene: 9. CDR3 amino acids: CASSAAGTSEPDTQYF. CDR3 sequence (DNA): TGTGCCAGCAGCGCAGCCGGGACTAGCGAACCAGATACGCAGTATTTT.